Reported below is one TCR beta chain. No antigen is known for it. Base qualities were left out, and no much larger clone turns up one base away. Other DNA sequences from this sample encode an identical CDR3 as well. The library was made by the immunoSEQ multiplex PCR assay. The published analysis was carried out like this. To diagnose cytomegalovirus status from the catalog of TCR beta chain sequences, a statistical classification framework was built. This is the immuneACCESS table as TCRdb keeps it, with only in-frame sequences that have V and J called. A part of the clones is gone; compared with another copy, unresolved V genes explain less than half, and the rest is unexplained. V and J calls and clone size are given by that table; D and trimming were obtained from the DNA. This sample holds about 310,000 clones; approximately 88% were observed only once. The top ten clones comprise 0.9% to 1% of the sample.

The record originates from a study of cytomegalovirus exposure and HLA in healthy donors (dated by TCRdb to the late 2010s). With respect to the entire study: According to a later analysis, the roughly 120 validation repertoires were produced on the same platform as the approximately 600 repertoires of the first cohort. The study aimed to test whether cataloging public T cell receptors could reveal signatures of past pathogen exposure. Along with the 666-subject first cohort, a separate validation cohort of approximately 110 different subjects was used. To predict cytomegalovirus infection status, the study brought together high-throughput TCR immunosequencing, statistical association of individual TCRs with disease status, and machine learning. Findings and caveats that apply to the study as a whole: In vitro tests confirmed that a few of the cytomegalovirus-associated TCR beta chains recognize cytomegalovirus antigens. In the study, roughly 160 TCR beta chains were listed as associated with cytomegalovirus. The authors suggested that the approach could potentially be extended to other disease states and immunological phenotypes. Of the cluster scores, roughly 93% were above 0 in a later analysis, which found that TCRs clustered in the first cohort also tended to co-occur in the roughly 130 validation repertoires. Most TCR sequences were seen in very few donors, while some public TCRs were found in many individuals. All 120 or so repertoires were used to score co-occurrence in the validation cohort in a later analysis, because that analysis had no HLA typing for the cohort. In both the original and validation cohorts, the classifier was reported to diagnose cytomegalovirus status with high specificity and sensitivity.

Donors formed part of the validation cohort, which comprised 120 subjects and was distinct from the first cohort of 666 subjects. Counted from cysteine to phenylalanine, this CDR3 has 13 amino acids. The kept DNA is CDR3 alone, 39 bases in frame from the first base. The germline V gene yields SQVTM for CDR1 and ANQGSEA for CDR2. V has 7 bases trimmed and J has 7 bases trimmed; junction bases matching no gene number 11. The sequence joins TRBV29-1 to TRBJ2-7; a stretch of 9 junction bases matches TRBD2. The sequenced sample was PBMCs. This TCR was recovered from a man younger than 45 in good health and CMV-seronegative. The CDR3 protein sequence reads: CSAIAGGVGEQYF. The nucleotides are TGCAGCGCGATCGCGGGGGGGGTGGGAGAGCAGTACTTC.